This entry lists 29 T cell receptor beta chains sequenced from one sample in a study of shared clonotypes between healthy human individuals. Naive CD8 isolation took CD45RO-negative cells positively selected for CCR7 and excluded terminally differentiated effector memory CD45RA+ cells. The table came from immunoSEQ multiplex PCR; TCRdb's copy has only in-frame clones and leaves some out. The repertoire holds 2 million to 2.5 million clones, with roughly 95% as singletons. The specimen was naive CD8+ T cells sorted from blood. The receptors were sampled from a young man in good health.

The V call is TRBV11-2, the J call TRBJ2-2, with D unresolved. From germline, CDR1 is SGHAT and CDR2 FQNNGV. Trimming took off 3 bases at V and 6 bases at J, with 5 bases between the two ends. The CDR3 length is 12 residues. The CDR3 bases are TGTGCCAGCAGCTTCTGGCCCGGGGAGCTGTTTTTT. This gives the protein CASSFWPGELFF.

In regard to this clone: This sample includes further DNA sequences coding for the same CDR3. The chain is built from TRBV7-6 and TRBJ2-7, with 8 bases fitting TRBD1. This CDR3 has 14 amino acids. Germline lookup yields CDR1 SGHVS and CDR2 FNYEAQ. Trimming at V came to 1 base and at J to 2 bases, leaving 1 base not matched to a gene. The CDR3 loop reads CASSLGTGTYEQYF. Here the CDR3 DNA reads TGTGCCAGCAGCTTAGGGACAGGGACCTACGAGCAGTACTTC.

The chain links TRBV28 to TRBJ2-5; 7 nucleotides agree with TRBD1. V lost 3 bases to trimming and J lost 2 bases; unmatched junction nucleotides: 6. The CDR3 loop spans 15 amino acids. Germline CDR1 reads MDHEN; CDR2 reads SYDVKM. In DNA form, the CDR3 reads TGTGCCAGCAGTTTCGTTCGGGACAGTCAAGAGACCCAGTACTTC. It yields the protein CASSFVRDSQETQYF.

The CDR3 nucleotides read TGTGCCAGCAGTGAAGATTTCGGGGACTTAGGGGAAAAACTGTTTTTT. It yields the protein CASSEDFGDLGEKLFF. The chain carries TRBV6-1 and TRBJ1-4; maybe TRBD1 (5 bases). The CDR3 runs to 16 residues. The ends were cut back, 1 base at V and 8 bases at J, with 17 bases in the middle. Germline values: CDR1 MNHNS, CDR2 SASEGT.

The chain couples TRBV18 to TRBJ1-1; D not resolved. Germline lookup yields CDR1 KGHSH and CDR2 LQKENI. V was pared by 7 bases and J by 0 bases, with 15 bases between. CDR3 length: 15 amino acids. The CDR3 is CASLSTPRLNTEAFF. The CDR3 DNA follows: TGTGCCAGCTTATCAACCCCCAGGCTGAACACTGAAGCTTTCTTT.

This clone was observed once. The rearrangement uses TRBV27 and TRBJ2-7, with D perhaps TRBD2 (5 bases). The germline gives CDR1 MNHEY, CDR2 SMNVEV (reference sequence). Trimming took 1 base from V and 4 from J, leaving 14 bases between them. This CDR3 region has 15 residues. The CDR3 DNA reads as TGTGCCAGCAGTTTATATAACGGGGTTTTGTACGAGCAGTACTTC. The encoded protein is CASSLYNGVLYEQYF.

This clone was counted between two and nine times. Other DNA sequences from this sample encode an identical CDR3 as well. The J gene is TRBJ2-7, the V gene TRBV9, with a possible D match to TRBD2 (6 bases). Germline V gene data show CDR1 as SGDLS and CDR2 as YYNGEE. CDR3 length: 13 residues. Trimming stripped 2 bases from V and 1 base from J, with 7 bases between. CDR3 region: CASSVGTSYEQYF. The CDR3 region has the DNA TGTGCCAGCAGCGTCGGGACTTCCTACGAGCAGTACTTC.

About this clone itself: The sample holds other DNA sequences that translate to the same CDR3. The chain's CDR3 is CASSLVGHSYEQYF. The DNA of the CDR3 is TGTGCCAGCAGTTTAGTGGGACACTCCTACGAGCAGTACTTC. The rearrangement links TRBV28 to TRBJ2-7, with a possible D match to TRBD1 (6 bases). V was pared by 2 bases and J by 0 bases, with 8 bases between. In germline, CDR1 is MDHEN, CDR2 SYDVKM. The CDR3 sequence is 14 residues long.

The genes are TRBV5-1 and TRBJ2-7; TRBD2 aligns across 7 bases. In germline, CDR1 is SGHRS, CDR2 YFSETQ. V lost 1 base to trimming and J lost 4 bases; unmatched junction nucleotides: 8. The CDR3 length is 15 residues. DNA for the CDR3: TGCGCCAGCAGCTTGTGGGAGGGGAGTGGGTACGAGCAGTACTTC. Translating gives CASSLWEGSGYEQYF.

V is TRBV11-1 and J is TRBJ2-1; unclear D gene. Germline assignment: CDR1 SGHAT and CDR2 FQDESV (reference sequence). The CDR3 has 11 residues. V was shortened by 5 bases and J by 8 bases, with 7 bases between the two germline ends. The CDR3 loop is CASSPGYEQFF. The CDR3, as DNA: TGTGCCAGCAGCCCTGGGTATGAGCAGTTCTTC.

The rearrangement links TRBV18 to TRBJ1-1; unclear D gene. The CDR3 runs 16 residues. Germline CDR1 KGHSH, CDR2 LQKENI. V was pared by 0 bases and J by 3 bases, with 14 bases between. This CDR3 reads CASSPPWAIGDTEAFF. CDR3 bases: TGTGCCAGCTCACCACCGTGGGCAATTGGGGACACTGAAGCTTTCTTT.

The chain recombines TRBV27 with TRBJ1-4; no reliable D call. Germline V gene data show CDR1 as MNHEY and CDR2 as SMNVEV (reference sequence). With 2 bases removed from V and 6 bases from J, the gap between germline ends came to 7 bases. CDR3 length: 13 residues. This CDR3 reads CASSLVRDEKLFF. The CDR3 DNA follows: TGTGCCAGCAGTTTAGTCCGGGATGAAAAACTGTTTTTT.

This chain connects TRBV7-9 to TRBJ1-1; maybe TRBD1 (5 bases). The V end lost 1 base, the J end lost 4 bases, and 10 bases lay between the germline ends. This CDR3 is 14 amino acids long. CDR1 is SEHNR, CDR2 FQNEAQ, per germline (reference sequence). The CDR3 coding sequence is TGTGCCAGCAGCTTAGGGTGGAGGGGCACTGAAGCTTTCTTT. It translates to CASSLGWRGTEAFF.

The chain joins TRBV5-6 to TRBJ2-7; 10 nucleotides align to TRBD1. J gave up 4 bases and V 4 bases, and 5 bases lay outside the gene matches. Germline loops: CDR1 SGHDT, CDR2 YYEEEE. The CDR3 length is 14 residues. CDR3 in DNA: TGTGCCAGCAGCGCCGGGACAGGGGTGTACGAGCAGTACTTC. Its translation: CASSAGTGVYEQYF.

The chain recombines TRBV28 with TRBJ1-5; D is unresolved. The germline V gene has CDR1 MDHEN and CDR2 SYDVKM. Trimming took 7 bases from V and 0 from J, leaving 7 bases between them. The CDR3 is 13 amino acids. In DNA, the CDR3 is TGTGCCAGCAAAGATCTTAGCAATCAGCCCCAGCATTTT. Encoded protein: CASKDLSNQPQHF.

CDR3 in amino acids: CASSFRGGEDTQYF. CDR3 nucleotides: TGTGCCAGCAGTTTTCGGGGGGGCGAAGATACGCAGTATTTT. The V and J genes are TRBV28 and TRBJ2-3; 8 bases fit TRBD2. The junction had 4 bases not matched to a gene; V was cut back by 3 bases and J by 5 bases. The germline gives CDR1 MDHEN, CDR2 SYDVKM. CDR3 length equals 14 residues.

On this clone: Other DNA sequences in the same sample also yield this CDR3. Here the CDR3 reads CASSFDRGAYEQYF. Here the CDR3 DNA reads TGTGCCAGCAGCTTCGACAGGGGGGCCTACGAGCAGTACTTC. The gene calls are TRBV11-2 and TRBJ2-7, with TRBD1 matching over 9 bases. J gave up 2 bases and V 3 bases, and 2 bases lay outside the gene matches. The germline V gene encodes CDR1 SGHAT and CDR2 FQNNGV. The CDR3 spans 14 residues.

V and J are TRBV19 and TRBJ1-5; no reliable D call. Germline CDR1 is LNHDA and CDR2 is SQIVND (reference sequence). This CDR3 has 14 amino acids. Trimming removed 7 bases from V and 4 bases from J, with 14 bases in between. The DNA of the CDR3 is TGTGCCAGTAATGAGTACCGGGCAAATCAGCCCCAGCATTTT. Amino acid sequence: CASNEYRANQPQHF.

This rearrangement joins TRBV7-6 to TRBJ2-7; weak D call: TRBD2 (6 bases). Germline CDR1 SGHVS, CDR2 FNYEAQ. The V and J ends lost 6 bases and 2 bases respectively, with 17 bases between them. The CDR3 is 15 amino acids. The CDR3: CASSMEGGETYEQYF. CDR3 bases: TGTGCCAGCAGTATGGAAGGAGGGGAAACCTACGAGCAGTACTTC.

As to this clone: At the DNA level, this CDR3 is encoded by other sequences in the same sample as well. The chain employs TRBV19 and TRBJ1-6; D unresolved. V was pared by 1 base and J by 6 bases, with 1 base between. The CDR3 has 12 residues. CDR1 is LNHDA and CDR2 is SQIVND in the germline V gene (reference sequence). CDR3 loop: CASSIGNSPLHF. The CDR3 DNA reads TGTGCCAGTAGTATAGGTAATTCACCCCTCCACTTT.

This chain joins TRBV11-3 and TRBJ2-7; 7 bases line up with TRBD2. The CDR3 totals 13 residues. Germline CDR1 reads SGHNT; CDR2 reads YENEEA. J lost 6 bases, V lost 5 bases, and 7 bases had no gene match. CDR3 bases: TGTGCCAGCAGCACTGGGACTATCGGCGAGCAGTACTTC. Amino acids: CASSTGTIGEQYF.

The chain uses TRBV5-1 and TRBJ2-3, with TRBD1 identical over 7 bases. J gave up 0 bases and V 7 bases, and 8 bases lay outside the gene matches. The germline V gene encodes CDR1 SGHRS and CDR2 YFSETQ. The CDR3 consists of 15 residues. This CDR3 reads CASQNGTVSTDTQYF. For the CDR3, the DNA is TGCGCCAGCCAGAATGGGACAGTAAGCACAGATACGCAGTATTTT. The variable domain in full, with the rest retrieved from reference TRBV5-1 and TRBJ2-3, is KAGVTQTPRYLIKTRGQQVTLSCSPISGHRSVSWYQQTPGQGLQFLFEYFSETQRNKGNFPGRFSGRQFSNSRSEMNVSTLELGDSALYLCASQNGTVSTDTQYFGPGTRLTVL.

The rearrangement links TRBV11-2 to TRBJ1-1; D call uncertain. From germline, CDR1 is SGHAT and CDR2 FQNNGV. The CDR3 contains 15 residues. The germline V and J ends were trimmed by 0 bases and 0 bases, with 8 bases remaining between them. The CDR3 region is CASSLEGIMNTEAFF. In nucleotides, the CDR3 is TGTGCCAGCAGCTTAGAAGGGATCATGAACACTGAAGCTTTCTTT.

The chain couples TRBV13 to TRBJ2-2; tentatively, D is TRBD2 (5 bases). V gave up 4 bases and J gave up 1 base, with 16 bases separating them. CDR1 PRHDT and CDR2 FYEKMQ come from the germline V gene (reference sequence). There are 17 residues in the CDR3. The CDR3 is CASSSPPGKLNTGELFF. The CDR3 DNA is TGTGCCAGCAGCTCACCTCCGGGGAAACTGAACACCGGGGAGCTGTTTTTT.

This chain uses TRBV27 with TRBJ1-2, with D unresolved. Germline assignment: CDR1 MNHEY and CDR2 SMNVEV (reference sequence). The V end was cut by 5 bases, the J end by 6 bases, with 7 bases between. CDR3 length equals 11 residues. The CDR3 DNA follows: TGTGCCAGCAGTGCGGGTCATGGCTACACCTTC. Amino acids: CASSAGHGYTF.

CDR3 region: CASSSPGAKNIQYF. In DNA, the CDR3 is TGTGCCAGCAGCTCCCCTGGGGCCAAAAACATTCAGTACTTC. The chain couples TRBV7-9 to TRBJ2-4; D is unresolved. This CDR3 is built from 14 residues. V dropped 4 bases and J dropped 1 base, with 8 bases sitting between them. The V gene's germline CDR1 is SEHNR and CDR2 FQNEAQ (reference sequence).

About this clone: The same CDR3 can be traced to other DNA sequences in this sample. This chain joins TRBV5-4 and TRBJ1-2, with TRBD1 matching over 8 bases. CDR3 length: 14 amino acids. Germline CDR1 and CDR2: SGHNT and YYREEE (reference sequence). V gave up 2 bases and J gave up 6 bases; unmatched junction bases: 6. The CDR3 is CASSFSTGGNGYTF. CDR3 DNA sequence: TGTGCCAGCAGCTTCAGCACAGGGGGTAATGGCTACACCTTC.

Written as DNA, the CDR3 is TGTGCCAGCAGCTTAATTTTAGAGGGCAATGAGCAGTTCTTC. Protein sequence: CASSLILEGNEQFF. The rearrangement links TRBV5-5 to TRBJ2-1; D perhaps matches TRBD2 (5 bases). The length of the CDR3 is 14 residues. From germline, CDR1 is SGHKS and CDR2 YYEKEE (reference sequence). V lost 2 bases and J 6 bases, leaving 12 bases between the germline ends.

The V gene is TRBV4-1, the J gene TRBJ1-2, with a tentative D call TRBD1 (6 bases). Trimming removed 1 base at V and 4 bases at J, with 13 bases between. The germline V gene encodes CDR1 MGHRA and CDR2 YSYEKL. CDR3 length equals 15 residues. CDR3 sequence reads: CASSQVLGAPYGYTF. CDR3 nucleotides: TGCGCCAGCAGCCAAGTGCTGGGGGCCCCCTATGGCTACACCTTC.